The sequence of this T cell receptor beta chain was determined in a study of T cell repertoires in cytomegalovirus infection. Looking at the study overall: Indications came from public TCR beta signatures; they pointed to CMV infection and to a matching HLA type.

This clonotype was observed many times. What it recognizes is unknown. In TCRdb, the reads were re-called with MiXCR into one record per CDR3 protein. Of about 140,000 distinct CDR3 sequences in the sample, 5% to 6.5% were seen once. Points from the study as a whole: The ex vivo response showed dominance by HLA-C-restricted CMV-specific TCR beta clonotypes.

V shed 5 bases and J 4 bases; nucleotides not matched to a gene: 8. This CDR3 region has 16 residues. Germline V lookup: CDR1 SGHTA, CDR2 FQGNSA. V is TRBV7-2 and J is TRBJ2-3, with 11 positions matching TRBD2. The source of this sequence is a human donor in good health (CMV status not recorded). Some clones in this sample may be carry-over from other donors' samples. The specimen was PBMCs. The CDR3 here is CASSPRLAGLADTQYF. The CDR3 nucleotides are TGTGCCAGCAGCCCAAGACTAGCGGGGCTGGCAGATACGCAGTATTTT.